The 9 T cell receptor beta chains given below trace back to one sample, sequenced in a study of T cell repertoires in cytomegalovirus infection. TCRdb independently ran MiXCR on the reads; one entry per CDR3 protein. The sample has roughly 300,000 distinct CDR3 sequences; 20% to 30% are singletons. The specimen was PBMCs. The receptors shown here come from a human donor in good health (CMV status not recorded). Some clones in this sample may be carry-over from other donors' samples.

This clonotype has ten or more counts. CDR3 in DNA: TGTGCCAGCAGCTTAGAAAGACAGGGAAGGGATGGCTACACCTTC. Amino acid sequence: CASSLERQGRDGYTF. The rearrangement joins TRBV7-2 to TRBJ1-2; 7 bases line up with TRBD1. The junction had 8 bases not matched to a gene; V was cut back by 1 base and J by 6 bases. Germline CDR1 is SGHTA and CDR2 is FQGNSA. The CDR3 contains 15 residues.

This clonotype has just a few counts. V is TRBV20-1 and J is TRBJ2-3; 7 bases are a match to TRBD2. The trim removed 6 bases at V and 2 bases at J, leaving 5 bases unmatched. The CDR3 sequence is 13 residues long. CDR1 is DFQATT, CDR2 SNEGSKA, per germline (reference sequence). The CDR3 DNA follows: TGCAGTGCCCAAGGACTAGACACAGATACGCAGTATTTT. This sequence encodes CSAQGLDTDTQYF.

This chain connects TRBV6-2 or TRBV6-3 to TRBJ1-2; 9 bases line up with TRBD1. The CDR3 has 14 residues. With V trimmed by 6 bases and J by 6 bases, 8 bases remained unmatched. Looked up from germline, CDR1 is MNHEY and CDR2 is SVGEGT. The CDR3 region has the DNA TGTGCCAGCAGATTTACAGGGGGCTCTGATGGCTACACCTTC. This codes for CASRFTGGSDGYTF.

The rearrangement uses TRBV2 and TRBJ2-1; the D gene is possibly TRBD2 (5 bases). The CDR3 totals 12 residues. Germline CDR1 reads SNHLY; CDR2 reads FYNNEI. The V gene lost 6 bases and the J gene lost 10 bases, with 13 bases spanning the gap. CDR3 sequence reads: CASREAGEEQFF. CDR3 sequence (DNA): TGTGCCAGCAGGGAGGCCGGGGAGGAGCAGTTCTTC.

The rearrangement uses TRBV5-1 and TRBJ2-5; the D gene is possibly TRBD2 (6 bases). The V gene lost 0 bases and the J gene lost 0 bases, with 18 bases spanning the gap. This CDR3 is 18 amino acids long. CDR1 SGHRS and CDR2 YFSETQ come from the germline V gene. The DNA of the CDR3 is TGCGCCAGCAGCTTGGGAGCTTTGCGGGAAGCCTACCAAGAGACCCAGTACTTC. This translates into CASSLGALREAYQETQYF.

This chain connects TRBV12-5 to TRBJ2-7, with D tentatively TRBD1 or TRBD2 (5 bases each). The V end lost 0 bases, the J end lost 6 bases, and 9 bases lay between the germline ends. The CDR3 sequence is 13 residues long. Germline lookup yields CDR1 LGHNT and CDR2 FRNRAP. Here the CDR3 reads CASGLVAGTEQYF. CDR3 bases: TGTGCTAGTGGTTTGGTCGCAGGGACCGAGCAGTACTTC.

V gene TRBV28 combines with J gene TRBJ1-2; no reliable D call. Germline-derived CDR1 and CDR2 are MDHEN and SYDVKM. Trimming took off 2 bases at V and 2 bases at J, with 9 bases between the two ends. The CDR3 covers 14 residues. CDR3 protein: CASSLISSNYGYTF. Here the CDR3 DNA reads TGTGCCAGCAGTTTAATTTCTTCCAACTATGGCTACACCTTC.

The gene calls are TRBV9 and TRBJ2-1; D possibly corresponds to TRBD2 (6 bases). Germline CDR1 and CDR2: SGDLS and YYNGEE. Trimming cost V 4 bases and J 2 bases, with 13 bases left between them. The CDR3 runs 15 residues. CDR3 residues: CASSPRRTTYNEQFF. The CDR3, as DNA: TGTGCCAGCAGCCCGAGACGGACTACCTACAATGAGCAGTTCTTC.

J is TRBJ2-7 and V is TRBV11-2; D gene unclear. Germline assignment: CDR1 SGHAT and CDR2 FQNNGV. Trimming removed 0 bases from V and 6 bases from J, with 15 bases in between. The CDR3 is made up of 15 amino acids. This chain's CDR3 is CASSLERSAGGEQYF. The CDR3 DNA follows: TGTGCCAGCAGCTTAGAGAGGTCCGCCGGTGGCGAGCAGTACTTC.